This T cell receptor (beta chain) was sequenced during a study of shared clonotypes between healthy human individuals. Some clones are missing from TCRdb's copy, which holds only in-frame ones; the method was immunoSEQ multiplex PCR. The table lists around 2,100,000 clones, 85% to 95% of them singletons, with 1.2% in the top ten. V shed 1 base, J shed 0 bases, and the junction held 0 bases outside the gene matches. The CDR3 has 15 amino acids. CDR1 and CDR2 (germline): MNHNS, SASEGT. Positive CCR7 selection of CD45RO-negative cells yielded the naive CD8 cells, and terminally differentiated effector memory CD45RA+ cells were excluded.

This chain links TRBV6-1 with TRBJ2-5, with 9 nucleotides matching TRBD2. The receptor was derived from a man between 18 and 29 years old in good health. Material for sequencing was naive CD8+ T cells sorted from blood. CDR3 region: CASSEERGDQETQYF. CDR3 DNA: TGTGCCAGCAGTGAAGAGCGGGGGGACCAAGAGACCCAGTACTTC.